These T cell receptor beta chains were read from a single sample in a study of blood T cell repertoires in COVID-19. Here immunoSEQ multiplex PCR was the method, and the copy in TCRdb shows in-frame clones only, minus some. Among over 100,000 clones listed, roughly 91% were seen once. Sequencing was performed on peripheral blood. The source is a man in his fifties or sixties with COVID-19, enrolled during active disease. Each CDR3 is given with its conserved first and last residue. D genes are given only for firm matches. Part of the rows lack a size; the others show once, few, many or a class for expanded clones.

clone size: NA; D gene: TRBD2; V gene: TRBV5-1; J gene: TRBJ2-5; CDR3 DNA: TGCGCCAGCAGCTTGCCCCCAGTAACGGGGGGAGAGACCCAGTACTTC; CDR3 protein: CASSLPPVTGGETQYF
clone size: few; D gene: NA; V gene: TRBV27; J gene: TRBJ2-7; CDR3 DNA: TGTGCCAGCAGTTTAGCGGGGATCTCCTACGAGCAGTACTTC; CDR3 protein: CASSLAGISYEQYF
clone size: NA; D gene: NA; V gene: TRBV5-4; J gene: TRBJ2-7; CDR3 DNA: TGTGCCAGCACCCTGGAGGGGCGCCAAAGGGGAGAGCAGTACTTC; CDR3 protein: CASTLEGRQRGEQYF
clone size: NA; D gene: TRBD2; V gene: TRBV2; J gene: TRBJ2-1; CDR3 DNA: TGTGCCAGCAGTGAATCGCTAGCGGGGTCGGGTGAGCAGTTCTTC; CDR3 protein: CASSESLAGSGEQFF
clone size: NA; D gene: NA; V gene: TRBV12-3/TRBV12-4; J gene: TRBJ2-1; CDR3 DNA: TGTGCCAGCAGTTTAGAGACAGAGCAGTTCTTC; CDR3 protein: CASSLETEQFF
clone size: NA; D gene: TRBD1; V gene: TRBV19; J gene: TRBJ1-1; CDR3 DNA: TGTGCCAGTAGTACGGGACAGGGGGCGCGACCCGTCGAAGCTTTCTTT; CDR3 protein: CASSTGQGARPVEAFF
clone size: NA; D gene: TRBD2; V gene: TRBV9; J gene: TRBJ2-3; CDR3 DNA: TGTGCCAGCAGTTATGGGACTAGCGGACGGGGCACAGATACGCAGTATTTT; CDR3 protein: CASSYGTSGRGTDTQYF
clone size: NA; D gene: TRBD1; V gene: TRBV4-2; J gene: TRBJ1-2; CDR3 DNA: TGTGCCAGCAGCGTGCCCGGGACAGGGGGACTGAACTATGGCTACACCTTC; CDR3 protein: CASSVPGTGGLNYGYTF
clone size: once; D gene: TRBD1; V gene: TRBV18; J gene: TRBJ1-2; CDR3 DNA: TGTGCCAGCTCACGATCGGACAGGGGAGCCGCAGGGGGAAACTATGGCTACACCTTC; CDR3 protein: CASSRSDRGAAGGNYGYTF
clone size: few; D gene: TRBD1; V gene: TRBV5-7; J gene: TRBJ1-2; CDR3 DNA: TGTGCCAGCAGCCCCCGGACAGGGACTAACTATGGCTACACCTTC; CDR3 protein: CASSPRTGTNYGYTF
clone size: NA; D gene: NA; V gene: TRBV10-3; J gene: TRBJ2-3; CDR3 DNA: TGTGCCATCAGGGAGCGGGACAGGACTAGCACAGATACGCAGTATTTT; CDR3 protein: CAIRERDRTSTDTQYF
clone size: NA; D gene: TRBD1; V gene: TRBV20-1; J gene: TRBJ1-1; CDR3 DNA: TGCAGTGCGCTTACAGGGGGAGTAGCTTTCTTT; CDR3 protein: CSALTGGVAFF
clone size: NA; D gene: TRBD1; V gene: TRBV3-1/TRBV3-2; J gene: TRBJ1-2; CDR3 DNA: TGTGCCAGCAGCCAAGATCCCCAGGGGGGAAGTGGCTACACCTTC; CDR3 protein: CASSQDPQGGSGYTF
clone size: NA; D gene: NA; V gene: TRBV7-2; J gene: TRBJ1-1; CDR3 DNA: TGTGCCAGCAGCTTAAAACTAGGTGAGATGAACACTGAAGCTTTCTTT; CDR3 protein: CASSLKLGEMNTEAFF
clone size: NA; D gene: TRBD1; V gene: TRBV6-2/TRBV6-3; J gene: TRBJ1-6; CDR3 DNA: TGTGCCAGCAGCCGCGGGACAGGGTCATCACCCCTCCACTTT; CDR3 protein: CASSRGTGSSPLHF
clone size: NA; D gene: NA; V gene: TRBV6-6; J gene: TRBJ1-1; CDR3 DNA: TGTGCCAGCAGTCTAACGGGACACTCGGGCACTGAAGCTTTCTTT; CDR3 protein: CASSLTGHSGTEAFF
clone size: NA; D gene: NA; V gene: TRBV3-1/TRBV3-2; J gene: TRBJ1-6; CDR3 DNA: TGTGCCAGCAGCCTAGGCACAGAGAATTCACCCCTCCACTTT; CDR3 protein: CASSLGTENSPLHF
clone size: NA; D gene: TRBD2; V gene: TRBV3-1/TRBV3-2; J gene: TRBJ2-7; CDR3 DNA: TGTGCCAGCAGCCACACTAGCGGACCTTCCTACGAGCAGTACTTC; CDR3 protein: CASSHTSGPSYEQYF
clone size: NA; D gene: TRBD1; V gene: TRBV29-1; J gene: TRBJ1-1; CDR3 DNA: TGCAGCGTTGCCTTTGGGACAGGGCGAACTGAAGCTTTCTTT; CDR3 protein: CSVAFGTGRTEAFF
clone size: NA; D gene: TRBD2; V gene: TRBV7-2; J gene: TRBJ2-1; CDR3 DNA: TGTGCCAGCAGCCCCGAACTAGCGGGGGGGCTCAATGAGCAGTTCTTC; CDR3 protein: CASSPELAGGLNEQFF
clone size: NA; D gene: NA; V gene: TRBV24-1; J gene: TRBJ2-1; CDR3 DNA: TGTGCCACCAGTGGTAGCGGCGGCCGGGACAATGAGCAGTTCTTC; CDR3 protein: CATSGSGGRDNEQFF
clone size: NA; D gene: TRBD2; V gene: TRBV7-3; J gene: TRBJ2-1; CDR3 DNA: TGTGCCAGCAGCTTTGGACTAGCTGGGGATGAGCAGTTCTTC; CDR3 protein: CASSFGLAGDEQFF
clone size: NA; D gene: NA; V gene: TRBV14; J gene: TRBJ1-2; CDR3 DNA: TGTGCCAGCAGCCAAGAGACGGACTTCGGCTACACCTTC; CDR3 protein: CASSQETDFGYTF
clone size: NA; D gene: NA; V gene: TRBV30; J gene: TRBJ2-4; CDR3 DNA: TGTGCCTGGAGTGTACTATTACAGGGAAAAAACATTCAGTACTTC; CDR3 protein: CAWSVLLQGKNIQYF
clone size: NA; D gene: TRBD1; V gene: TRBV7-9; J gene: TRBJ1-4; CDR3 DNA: TGTGCCAGCAACACACAGGGGGGACATGAAAAACTGTTTTTT; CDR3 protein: CASNTQGGHEKLFF
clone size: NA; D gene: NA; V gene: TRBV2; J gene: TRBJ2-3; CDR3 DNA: TGTGCCAGCAGTGGTACAGTTCAAGATACGCAGTATTTT; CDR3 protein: CASSGTVQDTQYF
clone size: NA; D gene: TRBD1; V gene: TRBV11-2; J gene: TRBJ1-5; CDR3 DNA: TGTGCCAGCAGTCTGGACAGGGTAAATCAGCCCCAGCATTTT; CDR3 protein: CASSLDRVNQPQHF
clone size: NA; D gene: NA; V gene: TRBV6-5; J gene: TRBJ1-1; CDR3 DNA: TGTGCCAGCAGTCGGACAGTCGACACTGAAGCTTTCTTT; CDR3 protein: CASSRTVDTEAFF
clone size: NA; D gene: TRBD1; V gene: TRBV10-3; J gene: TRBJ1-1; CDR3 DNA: TGTGCCATCAGTGAGTCCAGGACAGGGGGCACTGAAGCTTTCTTT; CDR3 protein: CAISESRTGGTEAFF
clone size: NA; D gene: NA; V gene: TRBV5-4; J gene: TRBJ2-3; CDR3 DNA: TGTGCCAGCAGCCTTAGCCATACGCAGTATTTT; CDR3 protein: CASSLSHTQYF
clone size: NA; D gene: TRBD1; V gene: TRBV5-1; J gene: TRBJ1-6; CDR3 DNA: TGCGCCAGCAGCGTACAGGGGGCGCAGAATAATTCACCCCTCCACTTT; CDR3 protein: CASSVQGAQNNSPLHF
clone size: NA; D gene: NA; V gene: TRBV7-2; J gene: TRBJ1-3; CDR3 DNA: TGTGCCAGCTTAGCCAGGGGAAAGGAAAACACCATATATTTT; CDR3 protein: CASLARGKENTIYF
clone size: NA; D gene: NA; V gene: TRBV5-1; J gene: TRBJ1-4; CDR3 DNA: TGCGCCAGCAGCGGCAGGGTCGGGAGCGAAAAACTGTTTTTT; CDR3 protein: CASSGRVGSEKLFF
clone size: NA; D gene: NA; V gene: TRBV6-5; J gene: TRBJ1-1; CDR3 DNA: TGTGCCAGCAATATTTTGGGGGCAGGGACTGAAGCTTTCTTT; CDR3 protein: CASNILGAGTEAFF
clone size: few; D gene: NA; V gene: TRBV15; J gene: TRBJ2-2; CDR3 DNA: TGTGCCTCCTCCTTAGACAGCACCGGGGAGCTGTTTTTT; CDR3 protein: CASSLDSTGELFF
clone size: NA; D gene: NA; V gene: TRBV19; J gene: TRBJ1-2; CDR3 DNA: TGTGCCAGTAGTATAGCCGCCGTGACTAGCGATGGCTACACCTTC; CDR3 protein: CASSIAAVTSDGYTF
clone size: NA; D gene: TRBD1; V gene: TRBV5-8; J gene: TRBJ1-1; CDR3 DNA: TGTGCCAGCAGCTTGAGACTACAGGGGGCCACTGAAGCTTTCTTT; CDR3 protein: CASSLRLQGATEAFF
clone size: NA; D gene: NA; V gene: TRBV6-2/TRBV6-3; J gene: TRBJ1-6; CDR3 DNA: TGTGCCAGCAGCTTACAAGGGGAATACAATTCACCCCTCCACTTT; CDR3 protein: CASSLQGEYNSPLHF
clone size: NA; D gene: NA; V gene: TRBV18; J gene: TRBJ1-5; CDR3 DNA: TGTGCCAGCTCACCACGGGCAGGGGTTCATCAGCCCCAGCATTTT; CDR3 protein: CASSPRAGVHQPQHF
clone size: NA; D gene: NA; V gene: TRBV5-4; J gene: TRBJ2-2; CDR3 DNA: TGTGCCAGCAGCTCTCGGGGTGGGGAGCTGTTTTTT; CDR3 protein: CASSSRGGELFF